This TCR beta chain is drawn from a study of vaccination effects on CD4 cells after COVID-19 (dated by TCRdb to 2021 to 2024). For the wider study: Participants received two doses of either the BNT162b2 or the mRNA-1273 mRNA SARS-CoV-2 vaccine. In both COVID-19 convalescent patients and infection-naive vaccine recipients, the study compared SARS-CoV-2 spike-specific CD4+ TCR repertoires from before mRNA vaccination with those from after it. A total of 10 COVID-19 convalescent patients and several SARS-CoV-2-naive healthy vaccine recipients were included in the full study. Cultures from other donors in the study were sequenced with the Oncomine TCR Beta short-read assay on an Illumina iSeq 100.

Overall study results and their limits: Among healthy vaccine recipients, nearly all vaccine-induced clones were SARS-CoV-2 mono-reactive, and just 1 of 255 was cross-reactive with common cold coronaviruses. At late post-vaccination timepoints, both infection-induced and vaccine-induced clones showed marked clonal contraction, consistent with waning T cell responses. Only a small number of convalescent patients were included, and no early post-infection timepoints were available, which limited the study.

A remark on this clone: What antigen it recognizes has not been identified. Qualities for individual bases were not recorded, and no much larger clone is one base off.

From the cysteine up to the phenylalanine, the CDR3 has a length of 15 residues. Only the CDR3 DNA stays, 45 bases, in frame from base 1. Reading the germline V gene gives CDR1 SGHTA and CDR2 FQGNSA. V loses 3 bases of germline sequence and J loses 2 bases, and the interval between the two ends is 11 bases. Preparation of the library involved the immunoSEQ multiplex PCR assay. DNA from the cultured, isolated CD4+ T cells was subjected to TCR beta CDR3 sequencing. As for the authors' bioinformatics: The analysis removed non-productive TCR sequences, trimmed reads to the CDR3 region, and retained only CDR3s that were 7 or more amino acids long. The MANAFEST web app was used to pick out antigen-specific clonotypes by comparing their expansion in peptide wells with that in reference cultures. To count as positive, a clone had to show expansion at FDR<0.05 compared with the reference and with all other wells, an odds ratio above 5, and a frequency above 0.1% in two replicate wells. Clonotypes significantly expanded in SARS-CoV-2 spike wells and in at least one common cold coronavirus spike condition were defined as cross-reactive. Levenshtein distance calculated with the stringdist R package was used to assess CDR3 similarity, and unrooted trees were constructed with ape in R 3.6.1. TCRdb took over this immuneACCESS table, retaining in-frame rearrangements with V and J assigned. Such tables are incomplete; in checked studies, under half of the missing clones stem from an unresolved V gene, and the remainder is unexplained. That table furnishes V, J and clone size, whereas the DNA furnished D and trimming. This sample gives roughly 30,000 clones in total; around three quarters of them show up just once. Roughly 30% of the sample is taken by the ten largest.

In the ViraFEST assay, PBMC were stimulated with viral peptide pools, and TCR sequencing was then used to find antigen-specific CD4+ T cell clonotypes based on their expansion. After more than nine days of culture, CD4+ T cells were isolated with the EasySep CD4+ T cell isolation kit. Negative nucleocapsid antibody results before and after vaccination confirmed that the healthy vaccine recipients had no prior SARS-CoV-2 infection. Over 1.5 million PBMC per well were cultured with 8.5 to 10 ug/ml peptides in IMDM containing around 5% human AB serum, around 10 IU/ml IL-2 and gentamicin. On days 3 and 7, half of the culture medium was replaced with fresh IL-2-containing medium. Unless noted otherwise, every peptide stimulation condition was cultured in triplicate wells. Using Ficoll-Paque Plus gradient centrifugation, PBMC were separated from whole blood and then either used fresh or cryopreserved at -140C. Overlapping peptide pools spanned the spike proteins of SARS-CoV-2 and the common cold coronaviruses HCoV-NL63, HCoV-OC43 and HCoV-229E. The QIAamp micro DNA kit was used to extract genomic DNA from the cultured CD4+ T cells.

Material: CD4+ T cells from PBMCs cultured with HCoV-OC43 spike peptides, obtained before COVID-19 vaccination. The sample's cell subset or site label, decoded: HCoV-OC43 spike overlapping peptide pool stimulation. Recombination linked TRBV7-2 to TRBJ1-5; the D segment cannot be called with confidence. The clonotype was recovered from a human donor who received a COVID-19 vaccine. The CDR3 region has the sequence CASSLGYGGNQPQHF. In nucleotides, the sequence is TGTGCCAGCAGCTTGGGGTACGGGGGCAATCAGCCCCAGCATTTT.